This passage covers 18 T cell receptor beta chains from one sample sequenced in a study of blood T cell repertoires in COVID-19. Using immunoSEQ multiplex PCR, the repertoire was profiled, and TCRdb retains in-frame clones only, with some absent. The repertoire holds about 210,000 clones, with 88% as singletons. Sequencing was performed on peripheral blood. The receptors were gathered from a man younger than 35 with active or convalescent COVID-19.

The chain's CDR3 is CASSYQGSNYGYTF. DNA of the CDR3: TGTGCCAGCAGTTACCAGGGGTCTAACTATGGCTACACCTTC. The V gene is TRBV6-5, the J gene TRBJ1-2; a weak D match, TRBD1 (6 bases). Per germline, CDR1 MNHEY and CDR2 SVGAGI. Trimming removed 2 bases from V and 0 bases from J, with 7 bases in between. CDR3 length: 14 amino acids.

The chain's CDR3 is CASRGGEKLFF. In DNA, the CDR3 is TGTGCCAGCAGGGGAGGTGAAAAACTGTTTTTT. This rearrangement joins TRBV6-5 to TRBJ1-4; D unclear. The CDR3 has 11 residues. Germline-derived CDR1 and CDR2 are MNHEY and SVGAGI. V lost 6 bases to trimming and J lost 7 bases, with 6 bases between them.

The chain links TRBV19 to TRBJ2-7, with D maybe TRBD1 (5 bases). V lost 5 bases, J lost 6 bases, and 14 bases lay in between. The CDR3 runs 13 residues. Looked up from germline, CDR1 is LNHDA and CDR2 is SQIVND (reference sequence). The CDR3 loop is CASSQGNIFEQYF. The DNA of the CDR3 is TGTGCCAGTAGTCAGGGAAACATTTTCGAGCAGTACTTC.

The V call is TRBV4-3, the J call TRBJ2-4, with D possibly matching TRBD1 (6 bases). V was shortened by 0 bases and J by 0 bases, with 9 bases between the two germline ends. Germline V gene sequence: CDR1 LGHNA, CDR2 YSLEER. The CDR3 is made up of 16 amino acids. CDR3 sequence reads: CASSQDLGAAKNIQYF. The CDR3 DNA follows: TGCGCCAGCAGCCAAGATCTGGGGGCAGCCAAAAACATTCAGTACTTC.

This chain links TRBV7-9 with TRBJ1-1; perhaps TRBD1 as D (5 bases). The CDR3 extends over 17 amino acids. The germline V gene encodes CDR1 SEHNR and CDR2 FQNEAQ (reference sequence). V was clipped by 2 bases and J by 4 bases, with 20 bases between them. The CDR3: CASSLRPGRPGGTEAFF. The CDR3 coding sequence is TGTGCCAGCAGCTTACGTCCCGGACGGCCGGGGGGCACTGAAGCTTTCTTT.

The chain recombines TRBV27 with TRBJ2-7, with D possibly TRBD1 on 6 matching bases. Trimming shortened V by 8 bases and J by 5 bases, and 10 bases separated the two germline ends. The CDR3 loop spans 11 amino acids. Germline V lookup: CDR1 MNHEY, CDR2 SMNVEV (reference sequence). This chain's CDR3 is CASRTGNEQYF. The CDR3 DNA is TGTGCCAGCCGCACAGGGAACGAGCAGTACTTC.

This clone is a singleton in its sample. This sequence joins TRBV7-3 and TRBJ2-1; TRBD2 matches at 9 bases. CDR1 and CDR2 (germline): SGHTA, FQGTGA. CDR3 length: 14 residues. J gave up 8 bases and V 5 bases, and 7 bases lay outside the gene matches. The CDR3 bases are TGTGCCAGCAGCCCAGGACTAGCGAGCGATGAGCAGTTCTTC. It specifies CASSPGLASDEQFF.

This chain links TRBV28 with TRBJ1-1; D is possibly TRBD1 (6 bases). CDR1 is MDHEN, CDR2 SYDVKM, per germline. This CDR3 region has 14 residues. Trimming stripped 5 bases from V and 4 bases from J, with 14 bases between. As DNA, the CDR3 is TGTGCCAGCAGTCCATCAGGGGAGCGCACTGAAGCTTTCTTT. Residues: CASSPSGERTEAFF.

This chain links TRBV5-5 with TRBJ2-7, with D perhaps matching TRBD1 (6 bases). Germline V gives CDR1 SGHKS, CDR2 YYEKEE (reference sequence). V lost 3 bases to trimming and J lost 4 bases, with 8 bases between them. The CDR3 extends over 12 amino acids. Here the CDR3 DNA reads TGTGCCAGCAGCTGGGGGCTATACGAGCAGTACTTC. It translates to CASSWGLYEQYF.

The gene calls are TRBV19 and TRBJ2-7, with 10 bases identical to TRBD1. The CDR3 runs to 15 residues. Germline V lookup: CDR1 LNHDA, CDR2 SQIVND (reference sequence). V shed 6 bases and J 0 bases; nucleotides not matched to a gene: 5. The CDR3 is CASSEGQGSSYEQYF. The CDR3 DNA is TGTGCCAGTAGCGAGGGACAGGGGAGCTCCTACGAGCAGTACTTC.

This chain connects TRBV29-1 to TRBJ2-5; 7 bases align to TRBD1. The CDR3 length is 13 residues. With V trimmed by 7 bases and J by 3 bases, 8 bases remained unmatched. CDR1 is SQVTM and CDR2 is ANQGSEA in the germline V gene. The CDR3 DNA reads TGCAGCGCCTCAGGGACAGTAAAAGAGACCCAGTACTTC. It yields the protein CSASGTVKETQYF.

The genes are TRBV6-5 and TRBJ2-3; 9 positions agree with TRBD2. Germline CDR1 is MNHEY and CDR2 is SVGAGI. The CDR3 contains 15 residues. The V segment lost 2 bases and the J segment 6 bases; nucleotides outside the gene matches: 6. The CDR3 coding sequence is TGTGCCAGCAGTTACGAGACTAGCGGTTCGGATACGCAGTATTTT. Its protein product is CASSYETSGSDTQYF.

J is TRBJ2-7 and V is TRBV5-4; unclear D gene. Germline CDR1 SGHNT, CDR2 YYREEE (reference sequence). Trimming cost V 4 bases and J 0 bases, with 5 bases left between them. The CDR3 is 12 amino acids. The CDR3 region is CASSGSSYEQYF. The CDR3 nucleotides are TGTGCCAGCAGCGGTAGCTCCTACGAGCAGTACTTC.

With regard to this clone: An end of the junction does not agree with germline; a read error may underlie this. The CDR3 nucleotides are TGCGCCCGCAGTCGACAGGGTAGGTTCTCGGCCACCTACGAGCAGTACTTC. Encoded protein: CARSRQGRFSATYEQYF. The chain combines TRBV10-2 with TRBJ2-7; 7 nucleotides match TRBD1. The CDR3 is 17 residues long. Germline V CDR1 and CDR2: WSHSY, SAAADI.

This chain links TRBV7-9 with TRBJ1-3; 9 bases are a match to TRBD1. This CDR3 region has 15 residues. Germline V gene data show CDR1 as SEHNR and CDR2 as FQNEAQ (reference sequence). J gave up 4 bases and V 3 bases, and 4 bases lay outside the gene matches. CDR3 amino acids: CASSFWTGEGNTIYF. The CDR3 bases are TGTGCCAGCAGCTTCTGGACAGGGGAAGGAAACACCATATATTTT.

The CDR3 nucleotides read TGTGCCAGCAGCGTAGGGGTAGGGGCCGCCTACGAGCAGTACTTC. Its protein product is CASSVGVGAAYEQYF. The chain joins TRBV9 to TRBJ2-7; D possibly corresponds to TRBD1 (5 bases). Trimming stripped 0 bases from V and 2 bases from J, with 12 bases between. Germline V lookup: CDR1 SGDLS, CDR2 YYNGEE. The CDR3 length is 15 residues.

The CDR3 protein is CASSQDFSTSYGYTF. The DNA for the CDR3 is TGTGCCAGCAGCCAAGATTTTTCGACTAGCTATGGCTACACCTTC. This sequence joins TRBV3-1 (or the pseudogene TRBV3-2) and TRBJ1-2, with unresolved D. The V end was cut by 0 bases, the J end by 4 bases, with 12 bases between. Per the germline V gene, CDR1 is LGHDT and CDR2 is YNNKEL (reference sequence). The CDR3 consists of 15 residues.

This clone was counted once. The chain recombines TRBV20-1 with TRBJ2-7; 11 positions agree with TRBD2. Per the germline V gene, CDR1 is DFQATT and CDR2 is SNEGSKA (reference sequence). After removal of 3 bases from V and 2 bases from J, the junction contained 21 bases not matched to a gene. There are 20 residues in the CDR3. As DNA, the CDR3 is TGCAGTGCTAGTGCTACCCCGAGGACTAGCGGGTACAAGCATCCCTACGAGCAGTACTTC. This encodes CSASATPRTSGYKHPYEQYF.